Each of the 5 T cell receptor beta chains below was sequenced from the same sample in a study of cytomegalovirus exposure and HLA in healthy donors. The PCR had 60 Vbeta and 13 Jbeta primers. Assay: immunoSEQ multiplex PCR; the TCRdb copy retains only in-frame clones and omits some. The sample includes roughly 93,000 clones, under 85% seen only once; the top ten take around 9.9%. Sample: PBMCs. Every receptor here comes from a man between 18 and 29 years old in good health and CMV-seropositive.

The chain's CDR3 is CASSLAGGAETQYF. The CDR3 DNA sequence: TGCGCCAGCAGCTTGGCCGGGGGTGCAGAGACCCAGTACTTC. V and J are TRBV5-1 and TRBJ2-5; tentative D call: TRBD2 (6 bases). Trimming cost V 0 bases and J 4 bases, with 10 bases left between them. Germline values: CDR1 SGHRS, CDR2 YFSETQ. CDR3 length: 14 amino acids.

The rearrangement joins TRBV4-1 to TRBJ2-1; a possible D gene is TRBD2 (6 bases). Trimming shortened V by 1 base and J by 4 bases, and 8 bases separated the two germline ends. This CDR3 is 14 amino acids long. The germline gives CDR1 MGHRA, CDR2 YSYEKL. The CDR3 here is CASSQARGYNEQFF. The CDR3 nucleotides are TGCGCCAGCAGCCAAGCACGGGGGTACAATGAGCAGTTCTTC.

The genes are TRBV7-8 and TRBJ2-7; a possible D gene is TRBD1 (6 bases). Germline CDR1 SGHVS, CDR2 FQNEAQ. This CDR3 comprises 13 residues. V lost 5 bases to trimming and J lost 4 bases, with 12 bases between them. The CDR3, as DNA: TGTGCCAGCAGCCCTGGACAGCAATACGAGCAGTACTTC. Translated: CASSPGQQYEQYF.

V is TRBV5-1 and J is TRBJ2-3, with D possibly matching TRBD1 (6 bases). Deletions cut 0 bases from V and 0 bases from J, with 8 bases between. From germline, CDR1 is SGHRS and CDR2 YFSETQ. This CDR3 is built from 15 residues. CDR3 region: CASSLETGSTDTQYF. The CDR3 DNA is TGCGCCAGCAGCTTGGAAACAGGGAGCACAGATACGCAGTATTTT.

J is TRBJ1-2 and V is TRBV28; D not certain. The CDR3 length is 14 residues. Germline V gene lookup returns CDR1 MDHEN and CDR2 SYDVKM. The V and J ends lost 5 bases and 4 bases respectively, with 14 bases between them. The CDR3 region has the DNA TGTGCCAGCAGTATACTGGACGGACTCTATGGCTACACCTTC. Translating gives CASSILDGLYGYTF.